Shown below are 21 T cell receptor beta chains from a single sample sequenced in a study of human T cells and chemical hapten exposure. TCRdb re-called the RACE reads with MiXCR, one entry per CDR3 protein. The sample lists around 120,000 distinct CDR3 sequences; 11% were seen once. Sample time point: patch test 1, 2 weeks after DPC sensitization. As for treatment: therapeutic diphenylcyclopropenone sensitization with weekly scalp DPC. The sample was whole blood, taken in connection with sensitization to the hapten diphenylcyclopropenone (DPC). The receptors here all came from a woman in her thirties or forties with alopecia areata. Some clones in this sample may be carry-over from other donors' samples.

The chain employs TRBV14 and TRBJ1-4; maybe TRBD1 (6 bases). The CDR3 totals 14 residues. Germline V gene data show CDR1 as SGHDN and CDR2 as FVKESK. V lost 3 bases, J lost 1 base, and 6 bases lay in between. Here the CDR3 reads CASSQDRTNEKLFF. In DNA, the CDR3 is TGTGCCAGCAGCCAGGACAGAACTAATGAAAAACTGTTTTTT.

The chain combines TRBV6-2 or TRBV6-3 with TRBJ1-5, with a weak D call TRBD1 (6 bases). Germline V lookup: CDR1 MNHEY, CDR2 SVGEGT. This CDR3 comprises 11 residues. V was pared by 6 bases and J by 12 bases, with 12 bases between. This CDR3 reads CASSQARGQHF. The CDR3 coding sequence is TGTGCCAGCAGCCAAGCCAGGGGCCAGCATTTT.

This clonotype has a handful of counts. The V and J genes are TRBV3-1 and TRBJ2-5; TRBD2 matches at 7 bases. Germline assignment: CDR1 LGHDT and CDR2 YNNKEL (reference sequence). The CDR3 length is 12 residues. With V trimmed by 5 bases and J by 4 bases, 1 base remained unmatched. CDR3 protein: CASSGLGETQYF. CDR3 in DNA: TGTGCCAGCAGCGGACTAGGAGAGACCCAGTACTTC.

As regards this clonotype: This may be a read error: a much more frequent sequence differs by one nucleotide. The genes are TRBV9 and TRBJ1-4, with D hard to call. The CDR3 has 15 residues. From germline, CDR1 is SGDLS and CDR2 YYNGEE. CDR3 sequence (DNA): TGTGCCAGCGGCGTATGGTACGGGTACGGTGAAAAACTGTTTTTT. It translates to CASGVWYGYGEKLFF.

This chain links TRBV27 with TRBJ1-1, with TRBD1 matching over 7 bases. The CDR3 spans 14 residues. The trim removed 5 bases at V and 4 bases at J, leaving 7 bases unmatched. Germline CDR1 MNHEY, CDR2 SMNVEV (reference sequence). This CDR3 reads CASSPDRQGTEAFF. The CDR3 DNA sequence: TGTGCCAGCAGTCCCGATCGACAGGGCACTGAAGCTTTCTTT.

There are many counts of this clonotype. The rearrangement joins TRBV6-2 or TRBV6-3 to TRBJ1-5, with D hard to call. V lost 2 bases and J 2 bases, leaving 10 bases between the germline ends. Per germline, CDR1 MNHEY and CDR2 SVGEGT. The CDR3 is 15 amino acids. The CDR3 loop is CASSYDGRGNQPQHF. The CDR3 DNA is TGTGCCAGCAGTTACGACGGGAGAGGCAATCAGCCCCAGCATTTT.

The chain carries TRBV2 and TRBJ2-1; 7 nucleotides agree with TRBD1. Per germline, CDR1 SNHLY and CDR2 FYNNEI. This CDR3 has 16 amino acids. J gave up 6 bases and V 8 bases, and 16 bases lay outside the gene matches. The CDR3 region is CASDIQGVKSGNEQFF. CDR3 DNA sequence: TGTGCCAGCGATATTCAGGGGGTAAAGTCTGGCAATGAGCAGTTCTTC. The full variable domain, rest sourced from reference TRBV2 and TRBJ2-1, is EPEVTQTPSHQVTQMGQEVILRCVPISNHLYFYWYRQILGQKVEFLVSFYNNEISEKSEIFDDQFSVERPDGSNFTLKIRSTKLEDSAMYFCASDIQGVKSGNEQFFGPGTRLTVL.

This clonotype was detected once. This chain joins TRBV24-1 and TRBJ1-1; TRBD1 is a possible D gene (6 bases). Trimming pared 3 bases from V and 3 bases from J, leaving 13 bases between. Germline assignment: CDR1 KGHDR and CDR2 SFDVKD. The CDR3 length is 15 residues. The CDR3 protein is CATSDHRQADTEAFF. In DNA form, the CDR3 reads TGTGCCACCAGTGATCACAGACAGGCGGACACTGAAGCTTTCTTT.

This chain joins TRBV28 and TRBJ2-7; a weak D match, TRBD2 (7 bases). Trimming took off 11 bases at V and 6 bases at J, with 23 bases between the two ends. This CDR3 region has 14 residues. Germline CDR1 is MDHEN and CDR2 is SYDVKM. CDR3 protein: CAADGGTTNPEQYF. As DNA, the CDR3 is TGTGCCGCGGACGGGGGGACAACGAACCCCGAGCAGTACTTC.

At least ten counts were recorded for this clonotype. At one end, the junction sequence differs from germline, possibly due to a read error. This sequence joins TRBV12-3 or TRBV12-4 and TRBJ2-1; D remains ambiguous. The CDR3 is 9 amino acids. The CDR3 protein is CATSSEQFF. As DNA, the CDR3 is TGTGCCACCAGTAGTGAGCAGTTCTTC.

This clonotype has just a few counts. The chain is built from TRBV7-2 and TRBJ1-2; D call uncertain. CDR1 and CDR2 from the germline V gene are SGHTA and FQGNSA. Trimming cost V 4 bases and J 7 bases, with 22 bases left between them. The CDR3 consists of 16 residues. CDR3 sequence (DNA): TGTGCCAGCAGCTCGTCTTCTGGGGTAGCTTATGGTGGCTACACCTTC. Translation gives CASSSSSGVAYGGYTF. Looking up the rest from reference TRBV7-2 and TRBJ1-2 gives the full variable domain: GAGVSQSPSNKVTEKGKDVELRCDPISGHTALYWYRQSLGQGLEFLIYFQGNSAPDKSGLPSDRFSAERTGGSVSTLTIQRTQQEDSAVYLCASSSSSGVAYGGYTFGSGTRLTVV.

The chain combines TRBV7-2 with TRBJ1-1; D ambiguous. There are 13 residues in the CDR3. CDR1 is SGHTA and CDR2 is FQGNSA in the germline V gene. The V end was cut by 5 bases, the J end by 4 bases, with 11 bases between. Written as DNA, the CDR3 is TGTGCCAGCAGCGGAAATGCAATCACTGAAGCTTTCTTT. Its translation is CASSGNAITEAFF.

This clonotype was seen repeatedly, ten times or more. CDR3 bases: TGTGCCTGGAGGACAGGGACTAACTATGGCTACACCTTC. Translated: CAWRTGTNYGYTF. The chain uses TRBV30 and TRBJ1-2, with 7 positions matching TRBD1. This CDR3 region has 13 residues. The germline V gene encodes CDR1 GTSNPN and CDR2 SVGIG (reference sequence). The V and J ends lost 3 bases and 0 bases, in that order; junction bases with no gene match: 1.

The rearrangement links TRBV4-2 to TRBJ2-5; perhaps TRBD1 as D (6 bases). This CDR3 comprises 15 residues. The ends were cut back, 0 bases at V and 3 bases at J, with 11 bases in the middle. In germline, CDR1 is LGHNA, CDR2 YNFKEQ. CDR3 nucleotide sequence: TGTGCCAGCAGCCAAGAGGGGGCATGGGAAGAGACCCAGTACTTC. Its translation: CASSQEGAWEETQYF.

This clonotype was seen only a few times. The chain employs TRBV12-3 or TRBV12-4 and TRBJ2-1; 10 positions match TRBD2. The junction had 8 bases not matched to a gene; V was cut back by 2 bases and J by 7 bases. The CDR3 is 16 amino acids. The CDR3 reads CASSLQASGSRNEQFF. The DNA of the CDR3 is TGTGCCAGCAGTTTACAAGCTAGCGGGAGCCGGAATGAGCAGTTCTTC.

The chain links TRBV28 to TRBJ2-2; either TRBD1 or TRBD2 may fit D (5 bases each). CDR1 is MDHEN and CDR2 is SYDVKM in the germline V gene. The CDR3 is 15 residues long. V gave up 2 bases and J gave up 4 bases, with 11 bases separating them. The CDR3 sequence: CASSLEGLSTGELFF. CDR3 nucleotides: TGTGCCAGCAGTTTAGAGGGGTTGAGCACCGGGGAGCTGTTTTTT.

Here the CDR3 reads CASSDGVLGTEAFF. CDR3 DNA sequence: TGTGCCAGCAGCGACGGGGTGCTCGGCACTGAAGCTTTCTTT. This rearrangement joins TRBV6-5 to TRBJ1-1; D is uncertain. V was pared by 6 bases and J by 4 bases, with 15 bases between. The CDR3 extends over 14 amino acids. Germline V gives CDR1 MNHEY, CDR2 SVGAGI.

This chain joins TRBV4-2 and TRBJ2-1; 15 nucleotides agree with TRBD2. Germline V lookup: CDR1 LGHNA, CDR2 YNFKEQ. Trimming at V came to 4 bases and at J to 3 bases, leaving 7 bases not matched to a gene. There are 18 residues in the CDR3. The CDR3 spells CASSPGLAGGQLYNEQFF. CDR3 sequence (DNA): TGTGCCAGCAGCCCCGGACTAGCGGGGGGGCAACTCTACAATGAGCAGTTCTTC.

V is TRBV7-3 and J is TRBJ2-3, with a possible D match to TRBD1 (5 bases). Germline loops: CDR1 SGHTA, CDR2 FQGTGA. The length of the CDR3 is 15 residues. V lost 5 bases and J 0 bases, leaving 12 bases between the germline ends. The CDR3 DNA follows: TGTGCCAGCAGCCCCGACAGCCTTAGCACAGATACGCAGTATTTT. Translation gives CASSPDSLSTDTQYF.

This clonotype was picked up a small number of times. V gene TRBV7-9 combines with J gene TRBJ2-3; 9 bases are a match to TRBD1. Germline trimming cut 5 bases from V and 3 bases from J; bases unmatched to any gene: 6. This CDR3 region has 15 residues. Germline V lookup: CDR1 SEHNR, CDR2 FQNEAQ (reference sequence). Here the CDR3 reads CASSTYRGRTDTQYF. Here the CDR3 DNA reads TGTGCCAGCAGCACATACAGGGGGCGGACAGATACGCAGTATTTT.

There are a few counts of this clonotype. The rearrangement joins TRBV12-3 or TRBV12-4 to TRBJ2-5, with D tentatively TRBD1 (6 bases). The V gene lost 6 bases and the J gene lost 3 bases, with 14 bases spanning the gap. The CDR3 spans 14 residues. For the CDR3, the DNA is TGTGCCAGCAGCCCCCTTGGGGGCGAAGAGACCCAGTACTTC. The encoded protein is CASSPLGGEETQYF.